The entry below gives a single T cell receptor (beta chain) sequence along with its context. The CDR3 sequence is 18 residues long. With V trimmed by 3 bases and J by 2 bases, 13 bases remained unmatched. The germline V gene has CDR1 LNHDA and CDR2 SQIVND (reference sequence). The source of the sample is a study of blood T cell repertoires in COVID-19. Turning to the study itself: Donors in the United States, Italy and Spain gave samples during acute or convalescent COVID-19. The analysed material was cDNA or gDNA that came from T cells, B-cell-depleted T cells, or PBMCs.

In the study's own analysis: Amplification of reference gene primers provided the estimated nucleated cell counts. Some clones are missing from TCRdb's copy, which holds only in-frame ones; the method was immunoSEQ multiplex PCR. D and trimming were read from the DNA, whereas the V and J calls and clone size are those reported in that table. Of more than 80,000 clones in the sample, more than 60% were seen once. The sequence was obtained from a woman aged 80 or over with active or convalescent COVID-19. The specimen sequenced was peripheral blood. The chain recombines TRBV19 with TRBJ2-1; 7 positions agree with TRBD2. CDR3 sequence (DNA): TGTGCCAGTAGTATGGGGGGAGGGGAAGTATTAGCCTACAATGAGCAGTTCTTC. Translated: CASSMGGGEVLAYNEQFF.